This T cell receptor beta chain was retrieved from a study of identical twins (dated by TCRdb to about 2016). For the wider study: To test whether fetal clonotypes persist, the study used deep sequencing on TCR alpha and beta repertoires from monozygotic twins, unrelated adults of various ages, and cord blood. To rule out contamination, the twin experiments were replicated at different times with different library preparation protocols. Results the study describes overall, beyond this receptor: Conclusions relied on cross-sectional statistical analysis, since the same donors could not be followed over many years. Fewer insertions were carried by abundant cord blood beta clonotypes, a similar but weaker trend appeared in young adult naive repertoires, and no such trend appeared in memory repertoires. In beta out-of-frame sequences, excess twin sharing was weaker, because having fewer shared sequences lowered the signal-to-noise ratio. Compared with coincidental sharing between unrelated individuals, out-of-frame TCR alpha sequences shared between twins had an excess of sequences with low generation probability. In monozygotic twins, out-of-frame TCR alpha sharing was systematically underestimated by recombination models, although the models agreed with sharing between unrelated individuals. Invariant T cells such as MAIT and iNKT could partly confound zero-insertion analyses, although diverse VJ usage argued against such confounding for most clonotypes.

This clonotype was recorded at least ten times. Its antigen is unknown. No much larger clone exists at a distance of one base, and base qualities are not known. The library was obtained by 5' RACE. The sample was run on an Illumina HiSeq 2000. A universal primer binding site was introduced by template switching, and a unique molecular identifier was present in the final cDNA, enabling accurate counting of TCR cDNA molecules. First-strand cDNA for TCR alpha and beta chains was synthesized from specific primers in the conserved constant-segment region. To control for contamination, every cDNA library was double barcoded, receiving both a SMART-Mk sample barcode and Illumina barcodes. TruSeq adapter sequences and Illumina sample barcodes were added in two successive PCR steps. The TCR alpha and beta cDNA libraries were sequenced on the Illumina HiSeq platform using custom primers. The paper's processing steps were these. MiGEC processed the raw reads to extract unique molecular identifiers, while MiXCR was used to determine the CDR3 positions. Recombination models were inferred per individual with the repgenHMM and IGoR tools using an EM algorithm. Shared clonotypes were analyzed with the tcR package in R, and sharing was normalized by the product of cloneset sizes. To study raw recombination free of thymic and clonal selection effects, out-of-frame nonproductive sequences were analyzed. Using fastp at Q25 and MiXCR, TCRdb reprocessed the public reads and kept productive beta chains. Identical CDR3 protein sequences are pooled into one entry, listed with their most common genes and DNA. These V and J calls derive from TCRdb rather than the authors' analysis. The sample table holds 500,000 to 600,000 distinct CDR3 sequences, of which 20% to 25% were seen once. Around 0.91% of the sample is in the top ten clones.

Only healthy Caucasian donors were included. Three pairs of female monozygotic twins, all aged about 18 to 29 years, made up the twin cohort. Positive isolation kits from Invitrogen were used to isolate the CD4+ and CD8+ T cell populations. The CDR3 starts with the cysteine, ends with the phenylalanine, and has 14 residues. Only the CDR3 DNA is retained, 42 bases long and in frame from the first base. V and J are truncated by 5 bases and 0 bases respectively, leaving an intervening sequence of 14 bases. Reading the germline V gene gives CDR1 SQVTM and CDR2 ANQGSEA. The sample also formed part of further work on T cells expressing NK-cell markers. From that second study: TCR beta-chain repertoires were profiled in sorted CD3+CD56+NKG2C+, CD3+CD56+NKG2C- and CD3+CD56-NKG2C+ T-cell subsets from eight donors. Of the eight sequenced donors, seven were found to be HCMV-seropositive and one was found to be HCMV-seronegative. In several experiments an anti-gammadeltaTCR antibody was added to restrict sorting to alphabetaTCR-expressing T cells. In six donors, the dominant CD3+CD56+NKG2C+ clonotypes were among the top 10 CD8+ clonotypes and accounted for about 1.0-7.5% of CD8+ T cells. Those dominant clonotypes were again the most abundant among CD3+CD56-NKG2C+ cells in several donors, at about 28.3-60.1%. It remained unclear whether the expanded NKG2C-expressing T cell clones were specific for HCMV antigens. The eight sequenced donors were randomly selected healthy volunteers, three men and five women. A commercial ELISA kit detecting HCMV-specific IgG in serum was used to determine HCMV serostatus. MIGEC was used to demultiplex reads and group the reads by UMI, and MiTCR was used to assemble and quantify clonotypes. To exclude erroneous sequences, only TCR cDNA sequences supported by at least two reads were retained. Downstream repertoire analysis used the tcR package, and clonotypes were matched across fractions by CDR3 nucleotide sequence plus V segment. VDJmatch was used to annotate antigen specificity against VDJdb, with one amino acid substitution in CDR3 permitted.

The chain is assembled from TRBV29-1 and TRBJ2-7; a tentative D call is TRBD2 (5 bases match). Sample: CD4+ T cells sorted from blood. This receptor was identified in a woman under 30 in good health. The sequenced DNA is TGCAGCGTTCTAACAGCGGATAGCTCCTACGAGCAGTACTTC. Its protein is CSVLTADSSYEQYF.